This T cell receptor (beta chain) was profiled in a study of early T cells in non-severe SARS-CoV-2 infection. Across the whole study: Sequencing targeted bulk RNA from unsorted whole blood, leaving chains unpaired.

There are 12 residues in the CDR3. Germline CDR1 reads MDHEN; CDR2 reads SYDVKM. Trimming removed 3 bases at V and 4 bases at J, with 5 bases between. Findings of the study overall: Database matching using VDJdb favored anti-spike CD8 responses, with private and CD4 specificities left missing.

Unique molecular identifiers were affixed to single, distinct cDNA molecules. TCRdb redid the calling of the 5' RACE reads with MiXCR, one entry per CDR3 protein. The sample has under 140,000 distinct CDR3 sequences; roughly 12% are singletons. The table lists this clonotype with a few counts. Its antigen is unknown. This receptor was taken from an adult who was a healthcare worker with PCR-confirmed SARS-CoV-2 infection or an uninfected control (not recorded which). V is TRBV28 and J is TRBJ2-3; D is unresolved. The specimen comprised whole blood, sampled at baseline. In DNA, the CDR3 is TGTGCCAGCAGTTTCTGGGCAGATACGCAGTATTTT. Protein: CASSFWADTQYF.